This T cell receptor beta chain was sequenced in a study of cytomegalovirus exposure and HLA in healthy donors. Study-level findings and limits: CMV serostatus was the sole immune exposure data available. Roughly uniform sequencing depth across donors was assumed, possibly incorrectly.

With respect to this clone: Its antigen is currently unknown.

Primers: 60 Vbeta forward and 13 Jbeta reverse. Libraries were prepared by immunoSEQ multiplex PCR; TCRdb keeps only in-frame clonotypes and omits some of them. The sample contains roughly 75,000 clones, around 83% of which appear only once. J lost 3 bases, V lost 9 bases, and 8 bases had no gene match. The CDR3 loop spans 13 amino acids. CDR1 is ENHRY, CDR2 SYGVKD, per germline. The clonotype was recovered from a man between 65 and 79 years old in good health and CMV-seropositive. Sequences were obtained from PBMCs. The V and J genes are TRBV10-3 and TRBJ2-7; 7 nucleotides align to TRBD2. The CDR3 is CAIGGGFGYEQYF. The CDR3 bases are TGTGCCATTGGGGGGGGGTTCGGCTACGAGCAGTACTTC.